The next 31 T cell receptor beta chains were all read from a single sample in a study of CD8+ T cells in alopecia areata. Following extraction, RNA underwent reverse transcription to cDNA, which served as the sequencing template. Clones were read by immunoSEQ multiplex PCR, and TCRdb kept only the in-frame ones, dropping some. The sample lists around 86,000 clones, over 70% occurring once. Documented treatment: oral pan-JAK inhibitor, 5-10 mg twice daily. The sample consisted of CD8+ T cells sorted from blood, taken at approximately week 42, from a patient treated with tofacitinib. The receptors here all came from a human donor with alopecia areata.

The J gene is TRBJ2-1, the V gene TRBV7-2, with D possibly being TRBD1 (6 bases). V was trimmed by 5 bases and J by 4 bases, leaving 15 bases between them. Germline CDR1 reads SGHTA; CDR2 reads FQGNSA. The CDR3 is made up of 15 amino acids. The DNA of the CDR3 is TGTGCCAGCAGCACCCGGGACACCCTGTACAATGAGCAGTTCTTC. Its protein product is CASSTRDTLYNEQFF.

This clone was seen a handful of times. V usage is TRBV29-1 and J usage is TRBJ2-2; 7 positions agree with TRBD2. Trimming took 7 bases from V and 5 from J; bases not matched to a gene: 7. The CDR3 has 13 residues. Per germline, CDR1 SQVTM and CDR2 ANQGSEA. Written as DNA, the CDR3 is TGCAGCGCCGAGGCAGCGGGGACCGGGGAGCTGTTTTTT. It translates to CSAEAAGTGELFF.

The chain has TRBV7-8 and TRBJ2-1; no reliable D call. The CDR3 consists of 13 residues. Germline V gene sequence: CDR1 SGHVS, CDR2 FQNEAQ. V was shortened by 1 base and J by 4 bases, with 5 bases between the two germline ends. The CDR3, as DNA: TGTGCCAGCAGCTTAGGCCATTACAATGAGCAGTTCTTC. Amino acids: CASSLGHYNEQFF.

The rearrangement joins TRBV15 to TRBJ1-4; D unresolved. Trimming stripped 5 bases from V and 5 bases from J, with 9 bases between. The CDR3 contains 13 residues. CDR1 and CDR2 from the germline V gene are LNHNV and YYDKDF (reference sequence). The DNA for the CDR3 is TGTGCCACCAGCCCTTCCGGGAATGAAAAACTGTTTTTT. Encoded protein: CATSPSGNEKLFF.

The chain is built from TRBV12-5 and TRBJ1-2, with unresolved D. Germline assignment: CDR1 LGHNT and CDR2 FRNRAP. The CDR3 has 15 amino acids. Deletions cut 0 bases from V and 10 bases from J, with 18 bases between. As DNA, the CDR3 is TGTGCTAGTGGTTTGGTATCCGGACCCAATCTTGACTACACCTTC. Translation gives CASGLVSGPNLDYTF.

Turning to this clone: Its ends do not fully match the called genes, so a read error is possible. The CDR3 DNA reads TGTGCCAGCAGTTACTCGACAGGGGATATCCGCTTCTTC. It encodes CASSYSTGDIRFF. The chain joins TRBV6-5 to TRBJ1-2; TRBD1 matches 8 bases. In germline, CDR1 is MNHEY, CDR2 SVGAGI. This CDR3 contains 13 residues.

In this sample, this clone turned up once. V and J are TRBV7-8 and TRBJ2-1; no clear D gene. The V gene lost 1 base and the J gene lost 8 bases, with 6 bases spanning the gap. In germline, CDR1 is SGHVS, CDR2 FQNEAQ. The CDR3 length is 12 residues. CDR3: CASSLERDEQFF. The CDR3 DNA is TGTGCCAGCAGCTTAGAGCGTGATGAGCAGTTCTTC.

This chain uses TRBV2 with TRBJ2-1, with TRBD2 matching 13 bases. Germline V lookup: CDR1 SNHLY, CDR2 FYNNEI. The V and J ends lost 6 bases and 0 bases, in that order; junction bases with no gene match: 8. The CDR3 sequence is 18 residues long. The DNA of the CDR3 is TGTGCCAGCAGCTTGACTAGCGGGGGGTCGAGCTCCTACAATGAGCAGTTCTTC. As protein: CASSLTSGGSSSYNEQFF.

V and J are TRBV30 and TRBJ1-1; TRBD1 matches at 7 bases. The CDR3 contains 13 residues. After removal of 4 bases from V and 6 bases from J, the junction contained 8 bases not matched to a gene. Germline CDR1 and CDR2: GTSNPN and SVGIG (reference sequence). This CDR3 is CAWTTGSRAEAFF. The CDR3 DNA follows: TGTGCCTGGACGACAGGGAGTCGGGCTGAAGCTTTCTTT.

This rearrangement joins TRBV29-1 to TRBJ1-4; TRBD1 might be the D (6 bases). The CDR3 covers 13 residues. The germline CDR1 and CDR2 sequences are SQVTM and ANQGSEA. Between the trimmed V and J ends, which lost 7 bases and 8 bases, there was a span of 17 bases. CDR3 region: CSAQSGGHEKLFF. The CDR3 nucleotides are TGCAGCGCCCAAAGCGGGGGGCACGAAAAACTGTTTTTT.

This chain joins TRBV30 and TRBJ2-2, with D uncertain. Germline V lookup: CDR1 GTSNPN, CDR2 SVGIG (reference sequence). This CDR3 has 14 residues. Between the trimmed V and J ends, which lost 0 bases and 1 base, there was a span of 6 bases. CDR3 sequence reads: CAWSVGLNTGELFF. The CDR3 region has the DNA TGTGCCTGGAGTGTAGGGCTGAACACCGGGGAGCTGTTTTTT.

The genes are TRBV15 and TRBJ2-7; 8 bases fit TRBD1. CDR3 length equals 13 residues. In germline, CDR1 is LNHNV, CDR2 YYDKDF (reference sequence). V lost 5 bases, J lost 9 bases, and 9 bases stayed unmatched. For the CDR3, the DNA is TGTGCCACCAGCCGGGACAGGCGAACGGGGCAGTACTTC. Protein sequence: CATSRDRRTGQYF. The whole variable domain, filled in from reference TRBV15 and TRBJ2-7, reads DAMVIQNPRYQVTQFGKPVTLSCSQTLNHNVMYWYQQKSSQAPKLLFHYYDKDFNNEADTPDNFQSRRPNTSFCFLDIRSPGLGDTAMYLCATSRDRRTGQYFGPGTRLTVT.

The chain recombines TRBV2 with TRBJ1-6; 10 bases are shared with TRBD1. The length of the CDR3 is 15 residues. With V trimmed by 6 bases and J by 10 bases, 9 bases remained unmatched. CDR1 SNHLY and CDR2 FYNNEI come from the germline V gene. The CDR3: CASSHGTGVRSPLHF. Written as DNA, the CDR3 is TGTGCCAGCAGCCACGGGACAGGGGTTCGATCACCCCTCCACTTT.

This clone was seen only once. The rearrangement joins TRBV27 to TRBJ2-7, with 8 bases identical to TRBD1. This CDR3 contains 14 residues. Germline assignment: CDR1 MNHEY and CDR2 SMNVEV (reference sequence). Trimming removed 3 bases from V and 2 bases from J; junction bases left unmatched: 3. In nucleotides, the CDR3 is TGTGCCAGCAGTTTGGGGACAGGAGCCTACGAGCAGTACTTC. Protein sequence: CASSLGTGAYEQYF.

In DNA form, the CDR3 reads TGTGCCAGCAGGGCCGGACAGGGGATTTACAATGAGCAGTTCTTC. The encoded protein is CASRAGQGIYNEQFF. J is TRBJ2-1 and V is TRBV7-9, with 9 bases matching TRBD1. Losses at the gene ends were 6 bases for V and 4 bases for J; bases not matched to a gene: 7. The germline V gene has CDR1 SEHNR and CDR2 FQNEAQ (reference sequence). The CDR3 is 15 amino acids.

The rearrangement links TRBV28 to TRBJ2-1, with 7 bases that match TRBD1. CDR1 and CDR2 from the germline V gene are MDHEN and SYDVKM. J was trimmed by 4 bases and V by 5 bases; bases with no gene match: 5. This CDR3 has 14 amino acids. The CDR3 spells CASSLQGDYNEQFF. CDR3 bases: TGTGCCAGCAGTCTTCAGGGGGATTACAATGAGCAGTTCTTC.

This chain joins TRBV5-4 and TRBJ2-2; D gene ambiguous. The CDR3 spans 12 residues. CDR1 is SGHNT and CDR2 is YYREEE in the germline V gene (reference sequence). Trimming removed 3 bases at V and 7 bases at J, with 7 bases between. CDR3 in DNA: TGTGCCAGCAGCTATTGGAACGGGGAGCTGTTTTTT. This translates into CASSYWNGELFF. Full variable domain (remainder filled in from reference TRBV5-4 and TRBJ2-2): ETGVTQSPTHLIKTRGQQVTLRCSSQSGHNTVSWYQQALGQGPQFIFQYYREEENGRGNFPPRFSGLQFPNYSSELNVNALELDDSALYLCASSYWNGELFFGEGSRLTVL.

V and J are TRBV27 and TRBJ1-1; no reliable D call. The V end was cut by 0 bases, the J end by 3 bases, with 11 bases between. The germline V gene has CDR1 MNHEY and CDR2 SMNVEV (reference sequence). CDR3 length: 15 amino acids. The CDR3 here is CASSLSLGPHTEAFF. In DNA form, the CDR3 reads TGTGCCAGCAGTTTATCGCTAGGACCGCACACTGAAGCTTTCTTT.

This clone was counted only a few times. The CDR3 DNA reads TGCGCCAGCAGCCAAGATTTGGGCAGCACAGATACGCAGTATTTT. It yields the protein CASSQDLGSTDTQYF. The V call is TRBV4-3, the J call TRBJ2-3; no definite D call. Between the trimmed V and J ends, which lost 0 bases and 0 bases, there was a span of 7 bases. Looked up from germline, CDR1 is LGHNA and CDR2 is YSLEER. This CDR3 is 15 amino acids long.

J is TRBJ2-4 and V is TRBV30; 7 bases fit TRBD2. Germline CDR1 and CDR2: GTSNPN and SVGIG (reference sequence). V dropped 0 bases and J dropped 1; count of bases not matched to a gene: 6. The CDR3 has 16 residues. The chain's CDR3 is CAWSVTAGEAKNIQYF. In nucleotides, the CDR3 is TGTGCCTGGAGTGTGACTGCGGGGGAGGCCAAAAACATTCAGTACTTC.

The chain joins TRBV29-1 to TRBJ1-2; D call uncertain. Trimming left V 8 bases short and J 3 bases short, with 22 bases between. The CDR3 extends over 15 amino acids. Looked up from germline, CDR1 is SQVTM and CDR2 is ANQGSEA. The DNA of the CDR3 is TGCAGCTCCGAAAGCGGTGGGAGCGTGGACTATGGCTACACCTTC. Protein product: CSSESGGSVDYGYTF.

The J gene is TRBJ1-1, the V gene TRBV29-1; D ambiguous. Deletions cut 4 bases from V and 7 bases from J, with 10 bases between. This CDR3 region has 11 residues. Germline values: CDR1 SQVTM, CDR2 ANQGSEA. This CDR3 is CSVVNGLEAFF. The CDR3 DNA follows: TGCAGCGTTGTTAATGGGCTTGAAGCTTTCTTT.

This chain links TRBV11-3 with TRBJ2-7; D is ambiguous. Germline V gene lookup returns CDR1 SGHNT and CDR2 YENEEA. Trimming took off 1 base at V and 1 base at J, with 2 bases between the two ends. This CDR3 region has 12 residues. The CDR3 nucleotides are TGTGCCAGCAGCTTAGGATCCTACGAGCAGTACTTC. Residues: CASSLGSYEQYF.

The CDR3 region is CASSLGDSKNIQYF. The CDR3 region has the DNA TGTGCCAGCAGCTTAGGGGACTCCAAAAACATTCAGTACTTC. The chain uses TRBV7-8 and TRBJ2-4; possible D gene TRBD2, 6 bases. Germline lookup yields CDR1 SGHVS and CDR2 FQNEAQ. Trimming stripped 1 base from V and 2 bases from J, with 6 bases between. This CDR3 is built from 14 residues.

J is TRBJ2-7 and V is TRBV5-4, with 7 nucleotides matching TRBD1. The germline V gene has CDR1 SGHNT and CDR2 YYREEE (reference sequence). The CDR3 runs to 14 residues. The V and J ends lost 0 bases and 1 base, in that order; junction bases with no gene match: 1. The CDR3 DNA reads TGTGCCAGCAGCTTGGCACAGGGGTCCTACGAGCAGTACTTC. As protein: CASSLAQGSYEQYF.

The chain recombines TRBV4-3 with TRBJ2-7; no definite D call. CDR3 length: 14 amino acids. V lost 1 base and J 1 base, leaving 8 bases between the germline ends. Germline CDR1 and CDR2: LGHNA and YSLEER. The CDR3, as DNA: TGCGCCAGCAGCCAAGTGGGCTATTCCTACGAGCAGTACTTC. Translation: CASSQVGYSYEQYF.

The V and J genes are TRBV7-9 and TRBJ2-7; maybe TRBD2 (5 bases). Trimming took off 1 base at V and 3 bases at J, with 7 bases between the two ends. The CDR3 sequence is 13 residues long. CDR1 and CDR2 (germline): SEHNR, FQNEAQ (reference sequence). DNA of the CDR3: TGTGCCAGCAGCTTAGTTAGCGACTACGAGCAGTACTTC. Translation gives CASSLVSDYEQYF. The full variable domain, rest sourced from reference TRBV7-9 and TRBJ2-7, is DTGVSQNPRHKITKRGQNVTFRCDPISEHNRLYWYRQTLGQGPEFLTYFQNEAQLEKSRLLSDRFSAERPKGSFSTLEIQRTEQGDSAMYLCASSLVSDYEQYFGPGTRLTVT.

The J gene is TRBJ1-5, the V gene TRBV23-1; 8 bases align to TRBD1. TRBV23-1 is filed as an ORF, its function uncertain. The CDR3 consists of 14 residues. Trimming cost V 4 bases and J 7 bases; bases outside gene matches: 6. Here the CDR3 DNA reads TGCGCCAGCAGTCTCTCGACAGGGGAACAGCCCCAGCATTTT. The encoded protein is CASSLSTGEQPQHF.

The rearrangement links TRBV11-2 to TRBJ2-2; tentatively, D is TRBD1 or TRBD2 (5 bases each). The CDR3 totals 14 residues. Trimming took off 3 bases at V and 3 bases at J, with 8 bases between the two ends. Germline CDR1 reads SGHAT; CDR2 reads FQNNGV. The CDR3 loop is CASSFGTYTGELFF. CDR3 nucleotide sequence: TGTGCCAGCAGCTTCGGGACCTACACCGGGGAGCTGTTTTTT.

V is TRBV10-3 and J is TRBJ2-7, with a tentative D call TRBD1 (6 bases). CDR1 and CDR2 (germline): ENHRY, SYGVKD. This CDR3 has 14 amino acids. The V end lost 4 bases, the J end lost 0 bases, and 10 bases lay between the germline ends. The CDR3 DNA follows: TGTGCCATCAGTGTCAAGGACAGCTCCTACGAGCAGTACTTC. Translating gives CAISVKDSSYEQYF.

V is TRBV19 and J is TRBJ1-1, with 8 bases that match TRBD1. The J segment lost 5 bases and the V segment lost 10 bases, leaving 9 bases of the junction unmatched. Germline CDR1 and CDR2: LNHDA and SQIVND (reference sequence). The CDR3 covers 13 residues. CDR3: CATHDRGVTEAFF. DNA of the CDR3: TGTGCCACCCATGACAGGGGCGTAACTGAAGCTTTCTTT. Drawing the rest from reference TRBV19 and TRBJ1-1, the complete variable domain is DGGITQSPKYLFRKEGQNVTLSCEQNLNHDAMYWYRQDPGQGLRLIYYSQIVNDFQKGDIAEGYSVSREKKESFPLTVTSAQKNPTAFYLCATHDRGVTEAFFGQGTRLTVV.